This T cell receptor beta chain originates from a study of blood T cell repertoires in COVID-19. The germline V gene encodes CDR1 LGHDT and CDR2 YNNKEL (reference sequence). CDR3 length equals 16 residues. The trim removed 5 bases at V and 2 bases at J, leaving 5 bases unmatched. Libraries were prepared by immunoSEQ multiplex PCR; TCRdb keeps only in-frame clonotypes and omits some of them. Among about 55,000 clones listed, around 90% were seen once. This sequence originates from a human donor with active COVID-19. The donor label of this sample is uncertain. The sample taken for sequencing was peripheral blood. The V gene is TRBV3-1 (or the pseudogene TRBV3-2), the J gene TRBJ2-1; TRBD1 agrees at 11 bases. CDR3 in DNA: TGTGCCAGCAGCTCTAGGACAGGGGGCCCCTACAATGAGCAGTTCTTC. Its protein is CASSSRTGGPYNEQFF.